The 7 T cell receptor beta chains listed next were all sequenced from one sample in a study of blood T cell repertoires in COVID-19. Clones were sequenced by immunoSEQ multiplex PCR, and TCRdb holds only the in-frame ones, with some missing. Counted here are fewer than 80,000 clones, more than 75% occurring once; the ten biggest clones make up 13% to 15%. Material for sequencing was peripheral blood. The receptor source for this set is a man in his sixties with COVID-19, enrolled during active disease.

The V call is TRBV19, the J call TRBJ2-1, with D possibly matching TRBD1 (6 bases). The V end lost 4 bases, the J end lost 7 bases, and 14 bases lay between the germline ends. CDR3 length: 14 amino acids. Per the germline V gene, CDR1 is LNHDA and CDR2 is SQIVND (reference sequence). The CDR3 loop is CASSTPQGRNEQFF. As DNA, the CDR3 is TGTGCCAGTAGTACGCCTCAGGGGAGAAATGAGCAGTTCTTC.

This sequence joins TRBV28 and TRBJ1-1; D perhaps matches TRBD1 (6 bases). The V gene's germline CDR1 is MDHEN and CDR2 SYDVKM. The CDR3 is 13 amino acids. Trimming removed 8 bases at V and 1 base at J, with 11 bases between. CDR3 region: CASGPTGNTEAFF. The CDR3 DNA sequence: TGTGCCAGCGGTCCGACAGGGAACACTGAAGCTTTCTTT.

CDR3 residues: CASSQEPRGRGEQYF. The DNA for the CDR3 is TGCGCCAGCAGCCAAGAACCCCGGGGGAGAGGCGAGCAGTACTTC. The chain has TRBV4-1 and TRBJ2-7; perhaps TRBD2 as D (6 bases). Germline CDR1 is MGHRA and CDR2 is YSYEKL. The CDR3 totals 15 residues. Trimming took 0 bases from V and 6 from J, leaving 15 bases between them.

The chain carries TRBV19 and TRBJ1-4; D is ambiguous. V gave up 7 bases and J gave up 8 bases, with 14 bases separating them. The CDR3 consists of 13 residues. Germline values: CDR1 LNHDA, CDR2 SQIVND (reference sequence). CDR3 sequence (DNA): TGTGCCAGTATGGAGAGAACCTTAGAAAAACTGTTTTTT. Translation gives CASMERTLEKLFF.

The chain recombines TRBV27 with TRBJ1-2, with TRBD1 matching over 7 bases. CDR3 length equals 13 residues. V gave up 5 bases and J gave up 6 bases; unmatched junction bases: 6. Per germline, CDR1 MNHEY and CDR2 SMNVEV (reference sequence). Written as DNA, the CDR3 is TGTGCCAGCAGTATAAGAACAGGGGATGGCTACACCTTC. Residues: CASSIRTGDGYTF.

The table lists this clone with a count of one. This chain connects TRBV2 to TRBJ1-2; 9 bases agree with TRBD1. Germline values: CDR1 SNHLY, CDR2 FYNNEI. The V gene end was trimmed by 8 bases and the J gene end by 6 bases; junction bases not matched to a gene: 22. The CDR3 has 18 amino acids. This chain's CDR3 is CASDATLWGSGQGNGYTF. As DNA, the CDR3 is TGTGCCAGCGATGCAACATTATGGGGCTCGGGACAGGGTAATGGCTACACCTTC.

The chain combines TRBV21-1 with TRBJ2-1; whether TRBD2, the table's D call, matches the DNA was not checked. TRBV21-1 is reported as a pseudogene. This CDR3 has 16 amino acids. CDR3 in DNA: TGTGCCAGCAGGTGGCGGGGGTCACGTAGGGACAATGAGCAGTTCTTC. The encoded protein is CASRWRGSRRDNEQFF.